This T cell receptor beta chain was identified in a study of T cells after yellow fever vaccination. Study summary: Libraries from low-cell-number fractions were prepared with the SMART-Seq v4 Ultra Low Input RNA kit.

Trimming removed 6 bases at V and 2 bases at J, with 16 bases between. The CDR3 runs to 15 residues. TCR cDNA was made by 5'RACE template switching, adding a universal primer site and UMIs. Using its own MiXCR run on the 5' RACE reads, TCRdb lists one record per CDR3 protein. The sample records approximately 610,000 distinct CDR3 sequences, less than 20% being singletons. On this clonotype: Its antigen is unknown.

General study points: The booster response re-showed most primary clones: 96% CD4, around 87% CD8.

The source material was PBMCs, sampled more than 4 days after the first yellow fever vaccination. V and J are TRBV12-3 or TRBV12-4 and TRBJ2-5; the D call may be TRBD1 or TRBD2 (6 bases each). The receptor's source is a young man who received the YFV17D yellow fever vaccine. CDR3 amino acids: CASRRGPGQQETQYF. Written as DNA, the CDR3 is TGTGCCAGCAGACGGGGGCCGGGACAACAAGAGACCCAGTACTTC.